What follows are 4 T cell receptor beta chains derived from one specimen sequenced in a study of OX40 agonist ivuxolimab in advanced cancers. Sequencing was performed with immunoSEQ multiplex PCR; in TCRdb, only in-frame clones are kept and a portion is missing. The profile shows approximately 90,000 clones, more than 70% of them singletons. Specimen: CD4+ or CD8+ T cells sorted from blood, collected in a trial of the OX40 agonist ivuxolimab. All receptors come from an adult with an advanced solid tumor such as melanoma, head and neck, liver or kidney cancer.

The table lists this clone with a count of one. The CDR3 region has the DNA TGTGCCATCAGTGAGTCGGGGACAGGGGCCGAGCAGTACGTC. It yields the protein CAISESGTGAEQYV. The chain employs TRBV10-3 and TRBJ2-7; 10 bases line up with TRBD1. This CDR3 is built from 14 residues. CDR1 ENHRY and CDR2 SYGVKD come from the germline V gene. Trimming at V came to 0 bases and at J to 6 bases, leaving 2 bases not matched to a gene.

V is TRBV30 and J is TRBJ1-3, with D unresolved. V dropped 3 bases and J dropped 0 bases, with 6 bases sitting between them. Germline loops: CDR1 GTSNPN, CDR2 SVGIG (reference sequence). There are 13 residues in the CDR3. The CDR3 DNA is TGTGCCTGGAGCGGCTTCTCTGGAAACACCATATATTTT. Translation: CAWSGFSGNTIYF.

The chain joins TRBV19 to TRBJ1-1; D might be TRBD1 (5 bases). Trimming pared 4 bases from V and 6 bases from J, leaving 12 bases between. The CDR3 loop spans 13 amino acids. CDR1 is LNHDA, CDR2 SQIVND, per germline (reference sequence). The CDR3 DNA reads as TGTGCCAGTAGTAGGGACCGTAATTCTGAAGCTTTCTTT. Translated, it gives CASSRDRNSEAFF.

The CDR3 nucleotides are TGCGCCAGCGCAGGGAGGGTAACCGGGGAGCTGTTTTTT. Its protein is CASAGRVTGELFF. This chain joins TRBV23-1 and TRBJ2-2, with TRBD2 matching over 7 bases. TRBV23-1 is placed among ORFs of uncertain function. The trim removed 8 bases at V and 5 bases at J, leaving 5 bases unmatched. The CDR3 sequence is 13 residues long.